This T cell receptor beta chain is from a study of blood T cell repertoires in COVID-19. The method was immunoSEQ multiplex PCR; TCRdb's version includes in-frame clones alone and lacks a portion of them. The sample holds under 70,000 clones; 80% to 90% are singletons and the top ten take around 13%. V was shortened by 2 bases and J by 10 bases, with 5 bases between the two germline ends. The CDR3 runs 11 residues. Germline V gene sequence: CDR1 MNHEY, CDR2 SVGAGI. The rearrangement joins TRBV6-5 to TRBJ1-4; a possible D gene is TRBD1 (5 bases). This sequence originates from a woman older than 75 with acute or convalescent COVID-19. Sequenced material: peripheral blood. The CDR3 loop is CASSYGAKLFF. The CDR3, as DNA: TGTGCCAGCAGTTACGGGGCAAAACTGTTTTTT.